Below are 13 T cell receptor beta chains sequenced from a single sample in a study of cytomegalovirus exposure and HLA in healthy donors. The PCR had 60 Vbeta and 13 Jbeta primers. Some clones are missing from TCRdb's copy, which holds only in-frame ones; the method was immunoSEQ multiplex PCR. Seen in this sample are approximately 60,000 clones; the ten most common clones hold approximately 5.6%. Sequences were obtained from PBMCs. Every receptor here comes from a young man in good health and CMV-seropositive.

This chain joins TRBV2 and TRBJ2-3; 8 bases match TRBD2. The germline CDR1 and CDR2 sequences are SNHLY and FYNNEI. V dropped 7 bases and J dropped 0; count of bases not matched to a gene: 6. The CDR3 is 15 residues long. CDR3 DNA: TGTGCCAGCACTCGAGCGGGGGTTAGCACAGATACGCAGTATTTT. The encoded protein is CASTRAGVSTDTQYF. The whole variable domain, remainder taken from reference TRBV2 and TRBJ2-3, is EPEVTQTPSHQVTQMGQEVILRCVPISNHLYFYWYRQILGQKVEFLVSFYNNEISEKSEIFDDQFSVERPDGSNFTLKIRSTKLEDSAMYFCASTRAGVSTDTQYFGPGTRLTVL.

Regarding this clone: The junction shows a germline mismatch at one end, possibly a read error. The chain couples TRBV11-3 to TRBJ2-1; D unclear. CDR3 length equals 16 residues. CDR1 is SGHNT, CDR2 YENEEA, per germline. The CDR3: CASSLGSSSSDNEQFF. The CDR3 DNA reads TGTGCCAGCAGCTTAGGTAGCTCGAGCTCCGACAATGAGCAGTTCTTC.

The CDR3 DNA sequence: TGTGCCAGCAGTTCCCGGACTAGCGGGAGATTCGATGAGCAGTTCTTC. Translating gives CASSSRTSGRFDEQFF. V and J are TRBV6-5 and TRBJ2-1; TRBD2 matches 13 bases. V shed 4 bases and J 8 bases; nucleotides not matched to a gene: 8. The CDR3 consists of 16 residues. Germline V gene lookup returns CDR1 MNHEY and CDR2 SVGAGI.

The CDR3 DNA reads TGCAGCGTTGAGGGCAGGGCCTCCACAGATACGCAGTATTTT. It codes for CSVEGRASTDTQYF. This chain links TRBV29-1 with TRBJ2-3; TRBD1 is a possible D gene (5 bases). The CDR3 has 14 residues. The germline V gene encodes CDR1 SQVTM and CDR2 ANQGSEA. V lost 3 bases, J lost 2 bases, and 12 bases lay in between.

The chain is built from TRBV7-9 and TRBJ2-4, with 8 bases lining up with TRBD1. Germline trimming cut 4 bases from V and 7 bases from J; bases unmatched to any gene: 9. Looked up from germline, CDR1 is SEHNR and CDR2 is FQNEAQ (reference sequence). The CDR3 runs to 15 residues. Written as DNA, the CDR3 is TGTGCCAGCAGCTCTGGACAGGGAAGGAAGAACATTCAGTACTTC. Its translation is CASSSGQGRKNIQYF.

This rearrangement joins TRBV30 to TRBJ1-2, with TRBD1 matching 7 bases. V lost 4 bases and J lost 5; bases outside the gene matches: 13. From germline, CDR1 is GTSNPN and CDR2 SVGIG (reference sequence). The CDR3 consists of 15 residues. The CDR3, as DNA: TGTGCCTGGAAGGGACAGCCCTCTCCGGGGTATGGCTACACCTTC. The encoded protein is CAWKGQPSPGYGYTF.

V is TRBV5-1 and J is TRBJ1-2; D gene unclear. CDR3 length equals 14 residues. Germline CDR1 and CDR2: SGHRS and YFSETQ. V gave up 6 bases and J gave up 3 bases, with 15 bases separating them. The CDR3 coding sequence is TGCGCCAGCAACCAGAGTCCAGACTACTATGGCTACACCTTC. Amino acid sequence: CASNQSPDYYGYTF.

The V call is TRBV30, the J call TRBJ2-7; TRBD1 matches 7 bases. Germline-derived CDR1 and CDR2 are GTSNPN and SVGIG (reference sequence). V was clipped by 3 bases and J by 0 bases; unmatched bases: 5. The CDR3 extends over 14 amino acids. CDR3 sequence reads: CAWRENRGSYEQYF. CDR3 nucleotides: TGTGCCTGGAGAGAAAACAGGGGCTCCTACGAGCAGTACTTC.

CDR3 in amino acids: CASEDWTGGSNYGYTF. The CDR3 region has the DNA TGTGCCAGCGAGGATTGGACAGGGGGCTCGAACTATGGCTACACCTTC. V is TRBV2 and J is TRBJ1-2; 11 bases agree with TRBD1. This CDR3 has 16 amino acids. CDR1 is SNHLY and CDR2 is FYNNEI in the germline V gene. V was clipped by 8 bases and J by 2 bases; unmatched bases: 10.

This chain links TRBV9 with TRBJ1-5; a possible D gene is TRBD1 (5 bases). This CDR3 has 15 amino acids. The germline V gene has CDR1 SGDLS and CDR2 YYNGEE. V was shortened by 0 bases and J by 1 base, with 8 bases between the two germline ends. The CDR3 DNA is TGTGCCAGCAGCGTAGACGGGGGGAGCAATCAGCCCCAGCATTTT. The encoded protein is CASSVDGGSNQPQHF.

This chain joins TRBV6-5 and TRBJ2-3, with D possibly matching TRBD1 (6 bases). V gave up 4 bases and J gave up 4 bases, with 15 bases separating them. The CDR3 contains 15 residues. Germline lookup yields CDR1 MNHEY and CDR2 SVGAGI. This CDR3 is CASSFTGLLADTQYF. The CDR3, as DNA: TGTGCCAGCAGTTTCACAGGGCTTCTGGCAGATACGCAGTATTTT.

The chain combines TRBV10-1 with TRBJ2-5, with 8 bases lining up with TRBD2. The CDR3 has 13 amino acids. V dropped 6 bases and J dropped 9; count of bases not matched to a gene: 9. Germline CDR1 is WNHNN and CDR2 is SYGVQD (reference sequence). The CDR3 reads CASRSGLEGSQYF. The CDR3 DNA reads TGCGCCAGCAGGTCGGGACTAGAGGGATCCCAGTACTTC.

The CDR3 protein is CASSLIAGEDSYNEQFF. In DNA form, the CDR3 reads TGTGCCAGCAGCTTAATAGCGGGGGAGGACTCCTACAATGAGCAGTTCTTC. The J gene is TRBJ2-1, the V gene TRBV5-6; TRBD2 aligns across 9 bases. This CDR3 has 17 residues. V lost 2 bases to trimming and J lost 0 bases; unmatched junction nucleotides: 6. The V gene's germline CDR1 is SGHDT and CDR2 YYEEEE.